These 23 T cell receptor beta chains were sequenced from one sample in a study of Graves' ophthalmopathy and Graves' hyperthyroidism. For repertoire sequencing, the TCR beta CDR3 regions were amplified from RNA transcripts. RT-PCR in the first round used HTBI primers; a second-round multiplex PCR followed. TCRdb recomputed calls from the multiplex PCR reads with MiXCR, one row per CDR3 protein. This table holds fewer than 650,000 distinct CDR3 sequences, approximately 22% found once. Sequenced input: peripheral blood. The receptors stem from a woman under 30 with stable Graves' hyperthyroidism. Some clones in this sample may be carry-over from other donors' samples.

This clonotype has ten or more counts. The chain carries TRBV6-2 or TRBV6-3 and TRBJ1-5, with TRBD1 identical over 11 bases. J gave up 3 bases and V 6 bases, and 10 bases lay outside the gene matches. CDR1 and CDR2 (germline): MNHEY, SVGEGT. This CDR3 spans 17 amino acids. The DNA for the CDR3 is TGTGCCAGCAGATCGCCCTGGGACAGGGGGACCAATCAGCCCCAGCATTTT. It codes for CASRSPWDRGTNQPQHF.

J is TRBJ1-2 and V is TRBV6-2 or TRBV6-3, with D uncertain. V lost 6 bases and J 3 bases, leaving 11 bases between the germline ends. The germline V gene encodes CDR1 MNHEY and CDR2 SVGEGT. CDR3 size: 13 residues. The CDR3 nucleotides read TGTGCCAGCAGACATAACTCGGACTATGGCTACACCTTC. Amino acid sequence: CASRHNSDYGYTF.

The genes are TRBV12-3 or TRBV12-4 and TRBJ2-7, with D unresolved. Trimming removed 2 bases at V and 5 bases at J, with 7 bases between. This CDR3 is built from 12 residues. In DNA form, the CDR3 reads TGTGCCAGCAGTTTACGGCCCCACGAGCAGTACTTC. Protein sequence: CASSLRPHEQYF.

This clonotype was seen at least ten times. The chain carries TRBV12-3 or TRBV12-4 and TRBJ1-5; D gene unclear. The CDR3 spans 15 residues. Trimming removed 5 bases at V and 0 bases at J, with 11 bases between. Written as DNA, the CDR3 is TGTGCCAGCAGTGGGAGGGCTTATAGCAATCAGCCCCAGCATTTT. It encodes CASSGRAYSNQPQHF.

This clonotype was recorded many times. The genes are TRBV2 and TRBJ1-1; 7 bases are shared with TRBD1. Germline CDR1 and CDR2: SNHLY and FYNNEI. CDR3 length: 15 residues. The junction had 6 bases not matched to a gene; V was cut back by 5 bases and J by 0 bases. In DNA form, the CDR3 reads TGTGCCAGCAGTTCTTTGGACAGGCTGAACACTGAAGCTTTCTTT. As protein: CASSSLDRLNTEAFF.

This clonotype has a handful of counts. The J gene is TRBJ2-5, the V gene TRBV7-8; TRBD2 is a possible D gene (6 bases). The V gene lost 4 bases and the J gene lost 1 base, with 19 bases spanning the gap. The CDR3 length is 17 residues. Germline V gene sequence: CDR1 SGHVS, CDR2 FQNEAQ. The CDR3 region has the DNA TGTGCCAGCAGCTATAAGACGGAGGGAGCCTCCCAAGAGACCCAGTACTTC. Translated: CASSYKTEGASQETQYF.

This clonotype appeared many times. This chain links TRBV29-1 with TRBJ2-5, with D unclear. The CDR3 is made up of 20 amino acids. Germline V gives CDR1 SQVTM, CDR2 ANQGSEA. V lost 4 bases and J lost 2, with 32 bases in between. CDR3 protein: CSVVLSSGLALPSGQETQYF. The CDR3 nucleotides are TGCAGCGTTGTCCTCTCATCGGGCCTTGCGCTACCTTCTGGTCAAGAGACCCAGTACTTC.

The chain uses TRBV7-9 and TRBJ2-7; D is perhaps TRBD1 (5 bases). The length of the CDR3 is 13 residues. The V gene's germline CDR1 is SEHNR and CDR2 FQNEAQ (reference sequence). Trimming pared 4 bases from V and 10 bases from J, leaving 17 bases between. The CDR3 nucleotides are TGTGCCAGCAGCTCCACTTCAGGGATAAAACAGTACTTC. It encodes CASSSTSGIKQYF.

This clonotype was detected ten times or more. This chain joins TRBV28 and TRBJ1-5, with D tentatively TRBD1 (5 bases). Germline CDR1 and CDR2: MDHEN and SYDVKM. The CDR3 is 20 residues long. V was clipped by 5 bases and J by 4 bases, with 30 bases between them. The CDR3 sequence is CASSLRLRDPHFPINQPQHF. For the CDR3, the DNA is TGTGCCAGCAGTCTCAGACTCCGGGACCCACACTTTCCCATAAATCAGCCCCAGCATTTT.

In its sample, this clonotype was seen many times. The rearrangement joins TRBV27 to TRBJ2-5; 8 bases are a match to TRBD2. V trimming: 3 bases; J trimming: 5 bases; junction bases outside the gene matches: 8. Germline V gene sequence: CDR1 MNHEY, CDR2 SMNVEV (reference sequence). CDR3 length: 15 amino acids. This CDR3 is CASSFKSGSGETQYF. In nucleotides, the CDR3 is TGTGCCAGCAGTTTTAAAAGCGGGAGCGGCGAGACCCAGTACTTC.

The chain recombines TRBV19 with TRBJ1-3, with TRBD1 matching 10 bases. V lost 6 bases and J lost 1; bases outside the gene matches: 9. The CDR3 contains 17 residues. Germline V CDR1 and CDR2: LNHDA, SQIVND (reference sequence). The CDR3 spells CASRRAGQGISGNTIYF. The CDR3 DNA sequence: TGTGCCAGTAGACGAGCGGGACAGGGGATTTCTGGAAACACCATATATTTT.

V gene TRBV5-1 combines with J gene TRBJ2-7, with TRBD1 matching 7 bases. Germline CDR1 and CDR2: SGHRS and YFSETQ. V lost 0 bases to trimming and J lost 2 bases; unmatched junction nucleotides: 5. CDR3 length equals 15 residues. CDR3 region: CASSLETGSAYEQYF. The CDR3 DNA sequence: TGCGCCAGCAGCTTGGAGACAGGGTCCGCCTACGAGCAGTACTTC.

The gene calls are TRBV15 and TRBJ1-2; D gene uncertain. The CDR3 consists of 14 residues. Germline CDR1 and CDR2: LNHNV and YYDKDF (reference sequence). V was cut by 1 base and J by 4 bases, with 10 bases left in between. The CDR3 DNA reads TGTGCCACCAGCAGAGGACGGCAAATCTATGGCTACACCTTC. This sequence encodes CATSRGRQIYGYTF.

This clonotype was recorded a few times. The rearrangement uses TRBV5-6 and TRBJ2-5, with 15 positions matching TRBD2. J lost 2 bases, V lost 4 bases, and 12 bases had no gene match. The CDR3 sequence is 19 residues long. Germline CDR1 is SGHDT and CDR2 is YYEEEE. CDR3: CASSRIRTSGGAAQETQYF. The CDR3 DNA sequence: TGTGCCAGCAGCCGCATTCGGACTAGCGGGGGGGCCGCGCAAGAGACCCAGTACTTC.

This clonotype was counted ten times or more. This rearrangement joins TRBV28 to TRBJ2-2, with D tentatively TRBD1 (6 bases). This CDR3 has 18 residues. The germline V gene encodes CDR1 MDHEN and CDR2 SYDVKM. V shed 2 bases and J shed 1 base, with 17 bases lying between them. CDR3 bases: TGTGCCAGCAGTTTAACCCCCTACAGGGAGAGGAACACCGGGGAGCTGTTTTTT. This codes for CASSLTPYRERNTGELFF.

This clonotype was observed many times. V usage is TRBV5-6 and J usage is TRBJ2-7; D gene ambiguous. The CDR3 has 15 residues. Germline V gene sequence: CDR1 SGHDT, CDR2 YYEEEE. V was trimmed by 4 bases and J by 0 bases, leaving 14 bases between them. The CDR3 DNA sequence: TGTGCCAGCAGCGGTCTGGGCACCGGCTCCTACGAGCAGTACTTC. Translated, it gives CASSGLGTGSYEQYF.

The V and J genes are TRBV11-1 and TRBJ2-7, with D possibly matching TRBD2 (6 bases). Germline V gene data show CDR1 as SGHAT and CDR2 as FQDESV (reference sequence). The CDR3 spans 16 residues. V was cut by 5 bases and J by 0 bases, with 17 bases left in between. CDR3 nucleotides: TGTGCCAGCAGCCCCCCCTTGGCGGGGAGCTCCTACGAGCAGTACTTC. The encoded protein is CASSPPLAGSSYEQYF.

The V and J genes are TRBV12-3 or TRBV12-4 and TRBJ1-5; D is possibly TRBD1 (6 bases). There are 17 residues in the CDR3. Trimming removed 6 bases at V and 1 base at J, with 19 bases between. CDR3 region: CASSSRGGARSNQPQHF. In nucleotides, the CDR3 is TGTGCCAGCAGCTCCCGGGGGGGGGCGCGGAGCAATCAGCCCCAGCATTTT.

The V call is TRBV28, the J call TRBJ2-5, with D perhaps TRBD2 (5 bases). The CDR3 length is 14 residues. Germline V gene data show CDR1 as MDHEN and CDR2 as SYDVKM. V was clipped by 5 bases and J by 6 bases, with 16 bases between them. The CDR3 nucleotides are TGTGCCAGCAGTATCAAACGGGGAAGCCAGACCCAGTACTTC. It encodes CASSIKRGSQTQYF.

A word on this clonotype: A much larger clone lies one base from this, so it may be a read error. V gene TRBV6-1 combines with J gene TRBJ1-5, with unresolved D. CDR1 and CDR2 from the germline V gene are MNHNS and SASEGT. Trimming removed 3 bases from V and 2 bases from J, with 17 bases in between. There are 17 residues in the CDR3. In DNA, the CDR3 is TGTGCCAGCAGTGATGCAGGAGTAAGATATGGCAATCAGCCCCAGCATTTT. It encodes CASSDAGVRYGNQPQHF.

This clonotype was counted a few times. The chain employs TRBV18 and TRBJ1-2, with D perhaps matching TRBD1 (6 bases). V was pared by 2 bases and J by 8 bases, with 12 bases between. This CDR3 spans 13 amino acids. The germline V gene encodes CDR1 KGHSH and CDR2 LQKENI. The CDR3 DNA sequence: TGTGCCAGCTCACCAGTGGGGGCAGGAGGCTACACCTTC. This translates into CASSPVGAGGYTF.

This clonotype has at least ten counts. The chain employs TRBV12-3 or TRBV12-4 and TRBJ1-2; D gene ambiguous. The CDR3 is 14 amino acids. Trimming shortened V by 3 bases and J by 4 bases, and 12 bases separated the two germline ends. The CDR3: CASSFAGRSYGYTF. Written as DNA, the CDR3 is TGTGCCAGCAGTTTTGCGGGGAGGTCCTATGGCTACACCTTC.

This sequence joins TRBV28 and TRBJ2-7, with 11 bases lining up with TRBD2. Trimming cost V 7 bases and J 3 bases; bases outside gene matches: 8. CDR3 length equals 15 residues. The germline CDR1 and CDR2 sequences are MDHEN and SYDVKM. The DNA for the CDR3 is TGTGCCAGCACTAGTCTAGCGGGAGGAAACTACGAGCAGTACTTC. The encoded protein is CASTSLAGGNYEQYF. Complete variable domain (other parts from reference TRBV28 and TRBJ2-7): DVKVTQSSRYLVKRTGEKVFLECVQDMDHENMFWYRQDPGLGLRLIYFSYDVKMKEKGDIPEGYSVSREKKERFSLILESASTNQTSMYLCASTSLAGGNYEQYFGPGTRLTVT.